A single sample gave rise to the 30 T cell receptor beta chains below, sequenced in a study of cytomegalovirus exposure and HLA in healthy donors. The PCR made use of 60 Vbeta and 13 Jbeta primers. The assay was immunoSEQ multiplex PCR, and TCRdb's table has in-frame clones only and misses some. This sample has approximately 150,000 clones, with 80% to 85% found just once. Sequencing was done on a sample of PBMCs. Receptor source: a male donor in good health and CMV-seronegative.

The rearrangement uses TRBV5-1 and TRBJ2-5, with D possibly being TRBD2 (6 bases). V lost 4 bases and J 0 bases, leaving 16 bases between the germline ends. The germline gives CDR1 SGHRS, CDR2 YFSETQ. The CDR3 is 16 residues long. The CDR3 nucleotides read TGCGCCAGCAGCCCAATAGCGGATCAGTACCAAGAGACCCAGTACTTC. Residues: CASSPIADQYQETQYF.

V is TRBV28 and J is TRBJ2-5; 8 bases match TRBD2. CDR3 length equals 14 residues. The ends lost 7 bases at V and 4 bases at J; junction bases unmatched: 8. Germline assignment: CDR1 MDHEN and CDR2 SYDVKM. CDR3 amino acids: CASTPPGGGETQYF. CDR3 nucleotide sequence: TGTGCCAGCACCCCCCCGGGGGGGGGAGAGACCCAGTACTTC. Filled out from reference TRBV28 and TRBJ2-5, the complete variable domain reads DVKVTQSSRYLVKRTGEKVFLECVQDMDHENMFWYRQDPGLGLRLIYFSYDVKMKEKGDIPEGYSVSREKKERFSLILESASTNQTSMYLCASTPPGGGETQYFGPGTRLLVL.

The J gene is TRBJ1-6, the V gene TRBV19; 7 bases match TRBD1. J lost 0 bases, V lost 3 bases, and 11 bases had no gene match. Germline CDR1 is LNHDA and CDR2 is SQIVND (reference sequence). This CDR3 has 19 amino acids. DNA for the CDR3: TGTGCCAGTAGTATGACAGGGCCTCGCCCCGGCTCCTATAATTCACCCCTCCACTTT. Translated, it gives CASSMTGPRPGSYNSPLHF.

The chain has TRBV9 and TRBJ1-4; the D gene is possibly TRBD1 (5 bases). Germline values: CDR1 SGDLS, CDR2 YYNGEE. Trimming removed 2 bases from V and 6 bases from J, with 20 bases in between. The CDR3 sequence is 17 residues long. CDR3 DNA: TGTGCCAGCAGCGTTGACCAATCTCAGGGTACTGATGAAAAACTGTTTTTT. It codes for CASSVDQSQGTDEKLFF.

V usage is TRBV7-9 and J usage is TRBJ1-5, with D perhaps TRBD1 (5 bases). Germline-derived CDR1 and CDR2 are SEHNR and FQNEAQ (reference sequence). V was trimmed by 2 bases and J by 1 base, leaving 15 bases between them. This CDR3 has 17 residues. The CDR3 spells CASSLREAGSSNQPQHF. DNA of the CDR3: TGTGCCAGCAGCTTACGGGAGGCAGGGTCGAGCAATCAGCCCCAGCATTTT.

This clone has only a few counts. This rearrangement joins TRBV7-9 to TRBJ1-1, with 8 nucleotides matching TRBD1. J lost 4 bases, V lost 6 bases, and 13 bases had no gene match. CDR1 SEHNR and CDR2 FQNEAQ come from the germline V gene (reference sequence). The CDR3 is 16 amino acids. Here the CDR3 reads CASSFGQGRGGTEAFF. The CDR3 region has the DNA TGTGCCAGCAGTTTCGGACAGGGTAGGGGTGGCACTGAAGCTTTCTTT.

The J gene is TRBJ2-1, the V gene TRBV5-1; tentative D call: TRBD2 (5 bases). Trimming left V 0 bases short and J 15 bases short, with 13 bases between. This CDR3 contains 12 residues. From germline, CDR1 is SGHRS and CDR2 YFSETQ. CDR3 sequence: CASSLEGSDRFF. For the CDR3, the DNA is TGCGCCAGCAGCTTGGAGGGTAGCGACCGGTTCTTC.

The chain combines TRBV28 with TRBJ2-7, with 9 bases fitting TRBD1. Germline CDR1 MDHEN, CDR2 SYDVKM. V was clipped by 5 bases and J by 3 bases; unmatched bases: 8. This CDR3 region has 15 residues. CDR3 bases: TGTGCCAGCAGTCCGTTCGGGACAGGGAGCTACGAGCAGTACTTC. Translating it yields CASSPFGTGSYEQYF.

V usage is TRBV9 and J usage is TRBJ2-5; 9 bases are shared with TRBD1. The CDR3 sequence is 15 residues long. Germline CDR1 SGDLS, CDR2 YYNGEE. The J segment lost 5 bases and the V segment lost 0 bases, leaving 5 bases of the junction unmatched. This CDR3 is CASSVGTGESETQYF. The CDR3 region has the DNA TGTGCCAGCAGCGTAGGGACAGGGGAAAGCGAGACCCAGTACTTC. Together with reference TRBV9 and TRBJ2-5, the CDR3 gives the full variable domain: DSGVTQTPKHLITATGQRVTLRCSPRSGDLSVYWYQQSLDQGLQFLIQYYNGEERAKGNILERFSAQQFPDLHSELNLSSLELGDSALYFCASSVGTGESETQYFGPGTRLLVL.

This rearrangement joins TRBV7-9 to TRBJ2-7, with TRBD1 matching 7 bases. There are 13 residues in the CDR3. Germline V lookup: CDR1 SEHNR, CDR2 FQNEAQ (reference sequence). The trim removed 6 bases at V and 6 bases at J, leaving 8 bases unmatched. The CDR3 nucleotides are TGTGCCAGCAGTCGACAGGGCGACACCGAGCAGTACTTC. Its protein is CASSRQGDTEQYF.

Remarks on this clone: Different DNA sequences within this sample yield the same CDR3. The V call is TRBV28, the J call TRBJ1-2, with a weak D call TRBD1 (5 bases). CDR1 and CDR2 (germline): MDHEN, SYDVKM. The CDR3 contains 12 residues. The germline V and J ends were trimmed by 8 bases and 7 bases, with 14 bases remaining between them. Here the CDR3 reads CASADRTSGYTF. The CDR3 nucleotides are TGTGCCAGCGCCGACAGAACGAGTGGCTACACCTTC.

The chain couples TRBV27 to TRBJ2-3; a possible D gene is TRBD2 (6 bases). In germline, CDR1 is MNHEY, CDR2 SMNVEV (reference sequence). This CDR3 comprises 15 residues. Trimming cost V 1 base and J 5 bases, with 13 bases left between them. CDR3: CASSLWGRSRDTQYF. As DNA, the CDR3 is TGTGCCAGCAGTTTATGGGGGAGGTCCAGAGATACGCAGTATTTT.

This clone came up once. V and J are TRBV7-9 and TRBJ1-1, with D possibly matching TRBD1 (6 bases). This CDR3 has 14 amino acids. Per the germline V gene, CDR1 is SEHNR and CDR2 is FQNEAQ (reference sequence). The V gene lost 7 bases and the J gene lost 0 bases, with 12 bases spanning the gap. The CDR3 here is CASNDQGMNTEAFF. As DNA, the CDR3 is TGTGCCAGCAACGATCAGGGGATGAACACTGAAGCTTTCTTT. The complete variable domain, with remaining parts taken from reference TRBV7-9 and TRBJ1-1, reads DTGVSQNPRHKITKRGQNVTFRCDPISEHNRLYWYRQTLGQGPEFLTYFQNEAQLEKSRLLSDRFSAERPKGSFSTLEIQRTEQGDSAMYLCASNDQGMNTEAFFGQGTRLTVV.

About this clone: Different DNA sequences within this sample yield the same CDR3. The chain joins TRBV5-1 to TRBJ2-7; a weak D match, TRBD2 (5 bases). The germline gives CDR1 SGHRS, CDR2 YFSETQ. Trimming removed 5 bases from V and 2 bases from J, with 11 bases in between. The CDR3 covers 13 residues. The CDR3 bases are TGCGCCAGCAGTTTCGGGATCCCCTACGAGCAGTACTTC. Encoded protein: CASSFGIPYEQYF.

The chain carries TRBV19 and TRBJ1-1, with a weak D call TRBD1 (5 bases). CDR1 LNHDA and CDR2 SQIVND come from the germline V gene (reference sequence). V lost 7 bases and J 6 bases, leaving 21 bases between the germline ends. The CDR3 has 15 residues. The CDR3 reads CASTPWSQVAAEAFF. DNA for the CDR3: TGTGCCAGTACCCCTTGGTCACAGGTTGCAGCTGAAGCTTTCTTT.

The chain has TRBV5-1 and TRBJ2-1; TRBD1 aligns across 11 bases. The germline V gene has CDR1 SGHRS and CDR2 YFSETQ. This CDR3 has 14 residues. The V gene end was trimmed by 8 bases and the J gene end by 9 bases; junction bases not matched to a gene: 10. The CDR3 sequence: CASLPGQGDGEQFF. The CDR3 DNA reads TGCGCCAGTCTTCCGGGACAGGGGGATGGTGAGCAGTTCTTC.

The CDR3 bases are TGCGCCAGCCTCCTTAGTAGGGGAGGGGGGACCGGGGAGCTGTTTTTT. As protein: CASLLSRGGGTGELFF. The J gene is TRBJ2-2, the V gene TRBV10-2; TRBD2 is a possible D gene (7 bases). CDR3 length: 16 residues. V dropped 8 bases and J dropped 5 bases, with 21 bases sitting between them. Germline V gene sequence: CDR1 WSHSY, CDR2 SAAADI.

V and J are TRBV7-9 and TRBJ2-2, with a possible D match to TRBD1 (5 bases). Trimming took 6 bases from V and 5 from J, leaving 16 bases between them. Germline CDR1 reads SEHNR; CDR2 reads FQNEAQ (reference sequence). The CDR3 has 15 amino acids. CDR3: CASRRRAAITGELFF. The CDR3 nucleotides read TGTGCCAGCAGACGCAGGGCGGCGATAACCGGGGAGCTGTTTTTT.

V and J are TRBV19 and TRBJ2-7, with D hard to call. In germline, CDR1 is LNHDA, CDR2 SQIVND (reference sequence). The CDR3 runs 16 residues. The germline V and J ends were trimmed by 8 bases and 4 bases, with 24 bases remaining between them. Here the CDR3 reads CASLSFRADVPYEQYF. In DNA, the CDR3 is TGTGCCAGTCTATCCTTCCGTGCCGATGTGCCTTACGAGCAGTACTTC.

The V and J genes are TRBV2 and TRBJ2-1, with a tentative D call TRBD2 (5 bases). Looked up from germline, CDR1 is SNHLY and CDR2 is FYNNEI. The CDR3 loop spans 15 amino acids. Trimming cost V 3 bases and J 0 bases, with 9 bases left between them. The CDR3 here is CASSDSVSSYNEQFF. The CDR3 DNA reads as TGTGCCAGCAGTGATAGCGTGAGCTCCTACAATGAGCAGTTCTTC.

The CDR3, as DNA: TGTGCCAGCATAAGACCGGGACAGGGGTCCACTGAAGCTTTCTTT. Translating it yields CASIRPGQGSTEAFF. This rearrangement joins TRBV2 to TRBJ1-1; 10 nucleotides line up with TRBD1. This CDR3 has 15 amino acids. J was trimmed by 4 bases and V by 7 bases; bases with no gene match: 9. Germline-derived CDR1 and CDR2 are SNHLY and FYNNEI.

This clone occurred a few times. The gene calls are TRBV9 and TRBJ2-7; TRBD2 is a possible D gene (6 bases). Trimming removed 1 base from V and 4 bases from J, with 15 bases in between. The CDR3 length is 15 residues. CDR1 SGDLS and CDR2 YYNGEE come from the germline V gene. Here the CDR3 DNA reads TGTGCCAGCAGCGTAAGTGGCGGGGAGCAATACGAGCAGTACTTC. Encoded protein: CASSVSGGEQYEQYF. The whole variable domain, remainder taken from reference TRBV9 and TRBJ2-7, is DSGVTQTPKHLITATGQRVTLRCSPRSGDLSVYWYQQSLDQGLQFLIQYYNGEERAKGNILERFSAQQFPDLHSELNLSSLELGDSALYFCASSVSGGEQYEQYFGPGTRLTVT.

V and J are TRBV7-9 and TRBJ1-2; D gene unclear. Between the trimmed V and J ends, which lost 4 bases and 0 bases, there was a span of 6 bases. The germline CDR1 and CDR2 sequences are SEHNR and FQNEAQ (reference sequence). The CDR3 spans 13 residues. The CDR3 reads CASSSSANYGYTF. As DNA, the CDR3 is TGTGCCAGCAGCTCCTCAGCTAACTATGGCTACACCTTC.

The chain joins TRBV19 to TRBJ1-1; TRBD1 matches 8 bases. Trimming removed 4 bases from V and 9 bases from J; junction bases left unmatched: 4. The germline V gene has CDR1 LNHDA and CDR2 SQIVND (reference sequence). CDR3 length equals 12 residues. The CDR3, as DNA: TGTGCCAGTAGTAAAGACAGGGGAAAAGCTTTCTTT. Translation: CASSKDRGKAFF.

The rearrangement joins TRBV11-3 to TRBJ2-5; possibly TRBD1 for D (5 bases). Germline V lookup: CDR1 SGHNT, CDR2 YENEEA. V lost 4 bases, J lost 1 base, and 7 bases lay in between. The length of the CDR3 is 13 residues. The CDR3 DNA reads TGTGCCAGCAGCTCCAGGGTCCAAGAGACCCAGTACTTC. Translated, it gives CASSSRVQETQYF. The full variable domain, in which reference TRBV11-3 and TRBJ2-5 provide the parts outside the CDR3, is EAGVVQSPRYKIIEKKQPVAFWCNPISGHNTLYWYLQNLGQGPELLIRYENEEAVDDSQLPKDRFSAERLKGVDSTLKIQPAELGDSAVYLCASSSRVQETQYFGPGTRLLVL.

The CDR3 loop reads CASSAGGGTDTQYF. In DNA form, the CDR3 reads TGTGCCAGCAGCGCGGGGGGAGGGACAGATACGCAGTATTTT. This rearrangement joins TRBV9 to TRBJ2-3, with 7 bases identical to TRBD2. V gave up 3 bases and J gave up 3 bases; unmatched junction bases: 4. Germline CDR1 SGDLS, CDR2 YYNGEE. This CDR3 is 14 amino acids long.

CDR3 loop: CASSPQRGLAGGPSNEQFF. CDR3 nucleotides: TGTGCCAGCAGCCCCCAGAGAGGACTAGCGGGAGGGCCCTCCAATGAGCAGTTCTTC. The gene calls are TRBV7-9 and TRBJ2-1, with 15 bases fitting TRBD2. Germline CDR1 reads SEHNR; CDR2 reads FQNEAQ (reference sequence). The CDR3 sequence is 19 residues long. J was trimmed by 6 bases and V by 5 bases; bases with no gene match: 14.

In this sample, this clone turned up a few times. The chain joins TRBV9 to TRBJ2-2; 8 nucleotides align to TRBD2. There are 16 residues in the CDR3. Per germline, CDR1 SGDLS and CDR2 YYNGEE. Trimming took 2 bases from V and 6 from J; bases not matched to a gene: 9. The CDR3 coding sequence is TGTGCCAGCAGCGTCTGGAAGTTAGCGGGATCCGGGGAGCTGTTTTTT. It encodes CASSVWKLAGSGELFF.

This CDR3 is CASSRTVMNTEAFF. The DNA for the CDR3 is TGTGCCAGCAGTCGGACAGTCATGAACACTGAAGCTTTCTTT. The V and J genes are TRBV6-1 and TRBJ1-1; tentative D call: TRBD1 (6 bases). The CDR3 consists of 14 residues. Germline V gene lookup returns CDR1 MNHNS and CDR2 SASEGT. V lost 5 bases, J lost 0 bases, and 10 bases lay in between.

The rearrangement joins TRBV28 to TRBJ1-1; unclear D gene. This CDR3 spans 13 amino acids. In germline, CDR1 is MDHEN, CDR2 SYDVKM. With 7 bases removed from V and 5 bases from J, the gap between germline ends came to 14 bases. The CDR3 reads CASTQGAQTEAFF. CDR3 coding DNA: TGTGCCAGCACCCAAGGAGCACAAACTGAAGCTTTCTTT.